A single sample gave rise to the 27 T cell receptor beta chains below, sequenced in a study of cytomegalovirus exposure and HLA in healthy donors (dated by TCRdb to between 2016 and 2019). Receptors were amplified or captured by the immunoSEQ multiplex PCR assay. TCRdb obtained this table from immuneACCESS and retained in-frame rearrangements with V and J assigned. These tables miss some clones; where compared with another copy, unresolved V genes account for less than half of the shortfall, and the remainder is unexplained. The sample table records tens of thousands of clones; approximately 90% of these occur just once. The top ten clonotypes cover about 3.8% of the sample. The sample was PBMCs. All receptors derive from a woman aged 18-29 years in good health and CMV-seropositive.

In its sample, this clone was seen a few times. V usage is TRBV13 and J usage is TRBJ2-3, with TRBD2 matching over 10 bases. This CDR3 has 16 residues. Germline CDR1 PRHDT, CDR2 FYEKMQ (reference sequence). The ends lost 6 bases at V and 4 bases at J; junction bases unmatched: 10. The CDR3, as DNA: TGTGCCAGCAGGGCAAGGGCTAGCGGGAGTCCAGATACGCAGTATTTT. This translates into CASRARASGSPDTQYF.

The chain is built from TRBV11-2 and TRBJ1-5, with TRBD1 as a possible D gene (5 bases). There are 16 residues in the CDR3. V gave up 0 bases and J gave up 2 bases, with 11 bases separating them. Germline loops: CDR1 SGHAT, CDR2 FQNNGV. CDR3 protein: CASSLDQGIGNQPQHF. The DNA of the CDR3 is TGTGCCAGCAGCTTAGACCAGGGTATCGGCAATCAGCCCCAGCATTTT.

V gene TRBV4-2 combines with J gene TRBJ2-7, with TRBD2 identical over 8 bases. The CDR3 length is 15 residues. V lost 0 bases, J lost 5 bases, and 6 bases stayed unmatched. Germline CDR1 is LGHNA and CDR2 is YNFKEQ. CDR3 nucleotides: TGTGCCAGCAGCCAAGAATTCGGGGGGGGCGACGAGCAGTACTTC. Its protein is CASSQEFGGGDEQYF.

The chain is built from TRBV15 and TRBJ2-1; 7 bases are a match to TRBD1. CDR1 LNHNV and CDR2 YYDKDF come from the germline V gene (reference sequence). The CDR3 extends over 15 amino acids. V trimming: 1 base; J trimming: 2 bases; junction bases outside the gene matches: 2. In DNA form, the CDR3 reads TGTGCCACCAGCAGAGGACAGGGTACCTACAATGAGCAGTTCTTC. It translates to CATSRGQGTYNEQFF. Based on the CDR3 plus reference TRBV15 and TRBJ2-1, the full variable domain is DAMVIQNPRYQVTQFGKPVTLSCSQTLNHNVMYWYQQKSSQAPKLLFHYYDKDFNNEADTPDNFQSRRPNTSFCFLDIRSPGLGDTAMYLCATSRGQGTYNEQFFGPGTRLTVL.

This clone came up a few times. The chain couples TRBV10-2 to TRBJ2-4, with TRBD1 as a possible D gene (6 bases). The length of the CDR3 is 14 residues. Trimming stripped 5 bases from V and 7 bases from J, with 15 bases between. The germline CDR1 and CDR2 sequences are WSHSY and SAAADI. In DNA, the CDR3 is TGCGCCAGCAGTACAGGGTCGGGCGTGAACATTCAGTACTTC. This translates into CASSTGSGVNIQYF.

V and J are TRBV2 and TRBJ2-1; 10 nucleotides line up with TRBD2. Per the germline V gene, CDR1 is SNHLY and CDR2 is FYNNEI. The CDR3 length is 17 residues. The V segment lost 7 bases and the J segment 0 bases; nucleotides outside the gene matches: 9. CDR3 sequence: CASTRGAGGSSYNEQFF. The CDR3 DNA follows: TGTGCCAGCACTAGGGGAGCGGGAGGGAGCTCCTACAATGAGCAGTTCTTC.

This clone was picked up a small number of times. The chain links TRBV11-3 to TRBJ1-6; D perhaps matches TRBD1 (6 bases). V gave up 10 bases and J gave up 8 bases, with 9 bases separating them. There are 11 residues in the CDR3. Germline values: CDR1 SGHNT, CDR2 YENEEA. In DNA form, the CDR3 reads TGTGCCATCACAGGGTATTCACCCCTCCACTTT. Protein product: CAITGYSPLHF.

V usage is TRBV4-3 and J usage is TRBJ2-6; the D is unclear. Germline V gives CDR1 LGHNA, CDR2 YSLEER. V was cut by 0 bases and J by 0 bases, with 6 bases left in between. The CDR3 runs 16 residues. CDR3 nucleotide sequence: TGCGCCAGCAGCCAAGAACTGTACTCTGGGGCCAACGTCCTGACTTTC. This sequence encodes CASSQELYSGANVLTF.

The rearrangement uses TRBV10-3 and TRBJ2-5; TRBD2 matches at 11 bases. The V and J ends lost 2 bases and 9 bases, in that order; junction bases with no gene match: 14. Germline V gene data show CDR1 as ENHRY and CDR2 as SYGVKD. The CDR3 contains 17 residues. For the CDR3, the DNA is TGTGCCATCAGTGAGATGAGAGGGACTAGCGGTGGGGGGTCCCAGTACTTC. This encodes CAISEMRGTSGGGSQYF.

The chain recombines TRBV4-1 with TRBJ2-7, with 7 bases that match TRBD1. The CDR3 has 15 amino acids. Germline V gives CDR1 MGHRA, CDR2 YSYEKL. The ends lost 0 bases at V and 3 bases at J; junction bases unmatched: 5. The CDR3 bases are TGCGCCAGCAGCCAAGAGAACAGGGGCTTCTACGAGCAGTACTTC. It translates to CASSQENRGFYEQYF.

CDR3 nucleotides: TGTGCCAGCAGCCTACAGGGCCCTACCTACGAGCAGTACTTC. Translating gives CASSLQGPTYEQYF. The V call is TRBV6-5, the J call TRBJ2-7, with D perhaps TRBD1 (6 bases). In germline, CDR1 is MNHEY, CDR2 SVGAGI. The CDR3 consists of 14 residues. The V and J ends lost 6 bases and 2 bases respectively, with 14 bases between them.

This chain links TRBV28 with TRBJ1-1; 7 positions match TRBD1. CDR3 length: 13 residues. The V and J ends lost 6 bases and 6 bases, in that order; junction bases with no gene match: 7. The germline V gene encodes CDR1 MDHEN and CDR2 SYDVKM. CDR3 DNA sequence: TGTGCCAGCAGCCTCGACAGGGACCCTGAAGCTTTCTTT. It yields the protein CASSLDRDPEAFF.

The rearrangement uses TRBV6-1 and TRBJ2-7; D ambiguous. The CDR3 length is 15 residues. Germline lookup yields CDR1 MNHNS and CDR2 SASEGT. V was clipped by 8 bases and J by 1 base, with 18 bases between them. This chain's CDR3 is CASRVRSTASYEQYF. The DNA of the CDR3 is TGTGCCAGCCGAGTTAGGAGTACGGCTTCCTACGAGCAGTACTTC.

The chain is built from TRBV5-1 and TRBJ1-4; possibly TRBD1 for D (5 bases). V dropped 0 bases and J dropped 7 bases, with 13 bases sitting between them. Per the germline V gene, CDR1 is SGHRS and CDR2 is YFSETQ. The CDR3 spans 15 residues. CDR3 in amino acids: CASSLDRQSSEKLFF. The CDR3 nucleotides read TGCGCCAGCAGCTTGGACCGACAGAGTTCTGAAAAACTGTTTTTT.

The J gene is TRBJ2-3, the V gene TRBV4-1, with no clear D. This CDR3 spans 15 amino acids. From germline, CDR1 is MGHRA and CDR2 YSYEKL. Trimming cost V 1 base and J 0 bases, with 8 bases left between them. The chain's CDR3 is CASSQVPLSTDTQYF. In nucleotides, the CDR3 is TGCGCCAGCAGCCAAGTTCCCCTCAGCACAGATACGCAGTATTTT.

The chain couples TRBV5-4 to TRBJ1-1; no firm D call. The germline V gene encodes CDR1 SGHNT and CDR2 YYREEE (reference sequence). The length of the CDR3 is 13 residues. V was shortened by 0 bases and J by 1 base, with 4 bases between the two germline ends. The CDR3 nucleotides read TGTGCCAGCAGCTTGGCAGGGAACACTGAAGCTTTCTTT. It is translated as CASSLAGNTEAFF.

The gene calls are TRBV27 and TRBJ2-7; D is ambiguous. V was shortened by 5 bases and J by 2 bases, with 13 bases between the two germline ends. The CDR3 contains 14 residues. Germline CDR1 and CDR2: MNHEY and SMNVEV (reference sequence). The CDR3 here is CASSPNSLPYEQYF. CDR3 sequence (DNA): TGTGCCAGCAGTCCTAACTCGTTACCCTACGAGCAGTACTTC.

The rearrangement uses TRBV30 and TRBJ1-3; D ambiguous. CDR1 and CDR2 (germline): GTSNPN, SVGIG (reference sequence). CDR3 length equals 14 residues. V lost 3 bases and J 0 bases, leaving 9 bases between the germline ends. CDR3 amino acids: CAWRARISGNTIYF. Written as DNA, the CDR3 is TGTGCCTGGAGGGCCAGGATCTCTGGAAACACCATATATTTT.

The genes are TRBV30 and TRBJ2-5; tentative D call: TRBD2 (5 bases). CDR3 length: 15 amino acids. V was cut by 3 bases and J by 2 bases, with 16 bases left in between. Per the germline V gene, CDR1 is GTSNPN and CDR2 is SVGIG (reference sequence). In DNA, the CDR3 is TGTGCCTGGAGATTGAACTCCGGGATTCAAGAGACCCAGTACTTC. Amino acids: CAWRLNSGIQETQYF.

The chain combines TRBV20-1 with TRBJ2-7, with D unclear. Germline V gene sequence: CDR1 DFQATT, CDR2 SNEGSKA (reference sequence). Deletions cut 5 bases from V and 3 bases from J, with 8 bases between. The CDR3 has 11 residues. CDR3 bases: TGCAGTGCTGAACAGCACTACGAGCAGTACTTC. It is translated as CSAEQHYEQYF.

V and J are TRBV29-1 and TRBJ1-1, with D hard to call. From germline, CDR1 is SQVTM and CDR2 ANQGSEA. CDR3 length: 12 residues. V was trimmed by 5 bases and J by 4 bases, leaving 11 bases between them. The CDR3 region has the DNA TGCAGCGTTACACAGATCGGCACTGAAGCTTTCTTT. It codes for CSVTQIGTEAFF. The whole variable domain, remainder taken from reference TRBV29-1 and TRBJ1-1, is SAVISQKPSRDICQRGTSLTIQCQVDSQVTMMFWYRQQPGQSLTLIATANQGSEATYESGFVIDKFPISRPNLTFSTLTVSNMSPEDSSIYLCSVTQIGTEAFFGQGTRLTVV.

V gene TRBV19 combines with J gene TRBJ1-2; 8 bases are a match to TRBD1. After removal of 4 bases from V and 7 bases from J, the junction contained 5 bases not matched to a gene. The CDR3 covers 13 residues. Germline V gene sequence: CDR1 LNHDA, CDR2 SQIVND (reference sequence). The DNA for the CDR3 is TGTGCCAGTAGTACCCAGGGGGCAAGTGGCTACACCTTC. Protein: CASSTQGASGYTF.

The CDR3 DNA is TGTGCCAGTAGTATAGCATCCGGGTCCGATAATGAAAAACTGTTTTTT. The encoded protein is CASSIASGSDNEKLFF. The V call is TRBV19, the J call TRBJ1-4; no reliable D call. Germline V gene sequence: CDR1 LNHDA, CDR2 SQIVND (reference sequence). The CDR3 totals 16 residues. Trimming took off 1 base at V and 4 bases at J, with 13 bases between the two ends.

This chain connects TRBV7-2 to TRBJ2-5; TRBD1 matches 8 bases. The CDR3 has 18 amino acids. V lost 3 bases, J lost 5 bases, and 17 bases stayed unmatched. Germline V lookup: CDR1 SGHTA, CDR2 FQGNSA. CDR3 nucleotide sequence: TGTGCCAGCAGCTTTTTATGGGACAGGATCCCAAATAGGGAGACCCAGTACTTC. Translation: CASSFLWDRIPNRETQYF.

V gene TRBV6-6 combines with J gene TRBJ1-5; 8 bases fit TRBD1. The germline V gene has CDR1 MNHNY and CDR2 SVGAGI (reference sequence). The CDR3 runs to 14 residues. V gave up 10 bases and J gave up 4 bases; unmatched junction bases: 9. CDR3 amino acids: CATGQGTGNQPQHF. CDR3 DNA: TGTGCCACAGGACAGGGAACGGGTAATCAGCCCCAGCATTTT.

The chain employs TRBV28 and TRBJ1-2; 8 bases agree with TRBD1. V gave up 7 bases and J gave up 4 bases; unmatched junction bases: 11. Germline V gives CDR1 MDHEN, CDR2 SYDVKM. This CDR3 spans 15 amino acids. CDR3: CASTIGTGKLYGYTF. In DNA, the CDR3 is TGTGCCAGCACCATTGGGACAGGAAAACTCTATGGCTACACCTTC.

The chain uses TRBV11-2 and TRBJ1-2, with TRBD1 as a possible D gene (6 bases). V lost 8 bases and J lost 0, with 19 bases in between. From germline, CDR1 is SGHAT and CDR2 FQNNGV. The CDR3 sequence is 16 residues long. The CDR3 DNA follows: TGTGCCAGCGAGAGGGTGGGGGCAGGAGCTAACTATGGCTACACCTTC. Its protein is CASERVGAGANYGYTF.